The clone carrying this T cell receptor (beta chain) was seen a single time. This CDR3 is 15 amino acids long. Germline V lookup: CDR1 MNHEY, CDR2 SMNVEV (reference sequence). V was pared by 3 bases and J by 3 bases, with 6 bases of the junction left unmatched. This sample is drawn from a study of blood T cell repertoires in COVID-19. The overall study: Both acute and convalescent COVID-19 samples were obtained from the United States, Italy and Spain.

Produced via immunoSEQ multiplex PCR; TCRdb's table is partial and in-frame only. The sample includes around 97,000 clones, approximately 84% of them seen just once. The rearrangement links TRBV27 to TRBJ1-1; 8 bases align to TRBD1. The receptor comes from a human donor in a cohort sampled during active COVID-19. The sample consisted of peripheral blood. For the CDR3, the DNA is TGTGCCAGCAGTTTCCGGACAGGGTGGGACACTGAAGCTTTCTTT. It translates to CASSFRTGWDTEAFF.